A selection of T cell receptor beta chains follows, all from one sample in a study of blood T cell repertoires in COVID-19. Repertoires were generated with immunoSEQ multiplex PCR, while TCRdb's copy carries only in-frame clones and drops some. The sample holds 400,000 to 500,000 clones, about 88% seen once. What was sequenced was PBMCs or T cells enriched from blood (not recorded which). These receptors all stem from a woman aged 18-29 years who had been exposed to COVID-19. CDR3s include the opening cysteine and the closing phenylalanine or tryptophan. A D gene is named only where the DNA matches it firmly. Not every row has a clone size; where given, it reads once, few, many or a size class.

TRBJ2-1,.,TRBV7-8,.,CASSWDNYEQFF,TGTGCCAGCAGCTGGGACAACTATGAGCAGTTCTTC
TRBJ1-1,.,TRBV5-5,.,CASSLTGDTEAFF,TGTGCCAGCAGCTTGACCGGGGACACTGAAGCTTTCTTT
TRBJ1-1,.,TRBV2,.,CASSESRDTEAFF,TGTGCCAGCAGTGAGTCCCGGGACACTGAAGCTTTCTTT
TRBJ2-7,.,TRBV9,TRBD1,CASSVGRTGDFEQYF,TGTGCCAGCAGCGTAGGACGGACAGGGGATTTCGAGCAGTACTTC
TRBJ2-1,.,TRBV7-6,TRBD1,CASSLTGNSYNEQFF,TGTGCCAGCAGCTTGACAGGGAACTCCTACAATGAGCAGTTCTTC
TRBJ2-1,.,TRBV29-1,.,CSVGSLAEQFF,TGCAGCGTTGGAAGCCTAGCGGAGCAGTTCTTC
TRBJ2-3,few,TRBV27,TRBD1,CASSPTGQGTDTQFF,TGTGCCAGCAGTCCCACGGGACAGGGCACAGATACGCAGTTTTTT
TRBJ2-5,.,TRBV12-3/TRBV12-4,.,CASSLMEQETQYF,TGTGCCAGCAGCCTGATGGAGCAAGAGACCCAGTACTTC
TRBJ2-7,.,TRBV9,TRBD1,CASSTQTGGPYEQYF,TGTGCCAGCAGCACGCAAACAGGGGGCCCCTACGAGCAGTACTTC
TRBJ2-7,.,TRBV12-5,TRBD2,CASGSCGRGTKSSYEQYF,TGTGCTAGTGGCTCTTGCGGGCGGGGGACTAAGAGCTCCTACGAGCAGTACTTC
TRBJ1-1,.,TRBV7-2,.,CASSKQDSPNTEAFF,TGTGCCAGCAGCAAACAGGACAGCCCGAACACTGAAGCTTTCTTT
TRBJ2-5,.,TRBV5-1,.,CASSLQGGQETQYF,TGCGCCAGCAGCCTCCAGGGGGGCCAAGAGACCCAGTACTTC
TRBJ2-7,.,TRBV28,TRBD1,CASSPSPGQGYEQYF,TGTGCCAGCAGTCCCTCCCCCGGACAGGGTTACGAGCAGTACTTC
TRBJ2-7,.,TRBV28,TRBD1,CASSTSGQVFGEQYF,TGTGCCAGCAGCACCTCCGGACAGGTTTTTGGCGAGCAGTACTTC
TRBJ1-4,.,TRBV7-9,TRBD1,CASRYRGGEKLFF,TGTGCCAGCAGGTACAGGGGTGGGGAAAAACTGTTTTTT